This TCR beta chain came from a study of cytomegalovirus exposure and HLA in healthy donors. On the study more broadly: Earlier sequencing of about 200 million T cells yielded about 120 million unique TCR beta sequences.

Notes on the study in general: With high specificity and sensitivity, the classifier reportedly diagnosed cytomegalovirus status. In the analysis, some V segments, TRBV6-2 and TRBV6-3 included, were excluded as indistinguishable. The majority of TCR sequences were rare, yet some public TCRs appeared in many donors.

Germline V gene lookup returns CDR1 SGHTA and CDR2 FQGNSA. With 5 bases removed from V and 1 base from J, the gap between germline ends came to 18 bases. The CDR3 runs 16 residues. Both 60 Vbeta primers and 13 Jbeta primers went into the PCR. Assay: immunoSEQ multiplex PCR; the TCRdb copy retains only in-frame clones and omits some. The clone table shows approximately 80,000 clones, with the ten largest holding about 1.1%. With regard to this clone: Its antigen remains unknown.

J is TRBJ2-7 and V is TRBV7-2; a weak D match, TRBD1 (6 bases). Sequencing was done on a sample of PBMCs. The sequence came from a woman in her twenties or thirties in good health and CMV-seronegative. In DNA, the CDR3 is TGTGCCAGCAGCCAAACTCAGGCAGGGGAGTCCTACGAGCAGTACTTC. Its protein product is CASSQTQAGESYEQYF.